The clone carrying this T cell receptor beta chain was seen a handful of times. Its antigen remains unknown. With V trimmed by 2 bases and J by 6 bases, 4 bases remained unmatched. From germline, CDR1 is LGHDT and CDR2 YNNKEL (reference sequence). The CDR3 is 14 residues long. The data stem from a study of early T cells in non-severe SARS-CoV-2 infection. For the study at large: Sequencing used unsorted whole-blood bulk RNA, so chains lack pairing. Study-level results: Sequences matched to VDJdb favored anti-spike CD8 responses, while private and CD4 specificities were missed.

From the 5' RACE reads, TCRdb called clonotypes with MiXCR, one entry per CDR3 protein. The sample contains more than 20,000 distinct CDR3 sequences, approximately 3.8% of which appear only once. The rearrangement joins TRBV3-1 to TRBJ2-7; 10 bases fit TRBD2. The source is an adult who was a healthcare worker with PCR-confirmed SARS-CoV-2 infection or an uninfected control (not recorded which). Input material: whole blood. Here the CDR3 DNA reads TGTGCCAGCAGCCAACCCGGGACTAGCGTCGAGCAGTACTTC. Translation: CASSQPGTSVEQYF.